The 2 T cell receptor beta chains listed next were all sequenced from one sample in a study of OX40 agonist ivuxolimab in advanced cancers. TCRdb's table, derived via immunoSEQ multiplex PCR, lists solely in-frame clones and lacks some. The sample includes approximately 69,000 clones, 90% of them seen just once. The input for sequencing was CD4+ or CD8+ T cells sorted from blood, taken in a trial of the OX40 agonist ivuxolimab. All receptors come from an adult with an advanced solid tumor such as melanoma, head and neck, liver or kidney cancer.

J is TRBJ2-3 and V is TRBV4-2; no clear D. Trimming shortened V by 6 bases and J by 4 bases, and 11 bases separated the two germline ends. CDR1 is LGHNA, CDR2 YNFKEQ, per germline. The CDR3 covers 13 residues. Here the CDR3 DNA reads TGTGCCAGCAGTCAAAGGCCCCCAGATACGCAGTATTTT. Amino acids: CASSQRPPDTQYF.

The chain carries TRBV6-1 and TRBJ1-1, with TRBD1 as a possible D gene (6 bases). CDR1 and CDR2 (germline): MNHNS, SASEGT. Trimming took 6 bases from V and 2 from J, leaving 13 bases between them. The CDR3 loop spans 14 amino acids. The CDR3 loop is CASRTTDSNTEAFF. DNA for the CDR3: TGTGCCAGCAGAACAACGGACAGCAACACTGAAGCTTTCTTT.